A single sample gave rise to the 13 T cell receptor beta chains below, sequenced in a study of PD-L1 blockade in urothelial cancer. This table comes from immunoSEQ multiplex PCR, and its TCRdb copy is limited to in-frame clones, with some not included. The top ten hold approximately 8.8% of the sample, which has under 40,000 clones, 90% seen once. The source was PBMCs, collected around atezolizumab (anti-PD-L1) treatment. The receptor source for this set is a man between 65 and 85 years old with urothelial cancer.

This chain links TRBV5-1 with TRBJ2-3; D unresolved. The CDR3 runs to 14 residues. Germline CDR1 is SGHRS and CDR2 is YFSETQ. The V gene lost 4 bases and the J gene lost 7 bases, with 16 bases spanning the gap. The DNA for the CDR3 is TGCGCCAGCAGCGTTGCGGATCCCGCAAATACGCAGTATTTT. Amino acids: CASSVADPANTQYF.

The chain links TRBV15 to TRBJ2-1, with 10 bases identical to TRBD2. The trim removed 1 base at V and 9 bases at J, leaving 3 bases unmatched. Per germline, CDR1 LNHNV and CDR2 YYDKDF (reference sequence). The CDR3 sequence is 14 residues long. The DNA of the CDR3 is TGTGCCACCAGCAGAGGACTAGCGGGTGGTGAGCAGTTCTTC. Its translation is CATSRGLAGGEQFF.

The CDR3 here is CASSLRQAETQYF. The DNA of the CDR3 is TGTGCCAGCAGCCTCCGACAGGCGGAGACCCAGTACTTC. V and J are TRBV5-4 and TRBJ2-5; D perhaps matches TRBD1 (6 bases). Looked up from germline, CDR1 is SGHNT and CDR2 is YYREEE (reference sequence). V shed 4 bases and J shed 5 bases, with 12 bases lying between them. The CDR3 totals 13 residues.

This sequence joins TRBV21-1 and TRBJ2-1; the table names TRBD2, a call not compared with the DNA. TRBV21-1 is assigned pseudogene status. The CDR3 is 16 amino acids. CDR3 sequence reads: CASRGIAGRIYNEQFF. The CDR3 coding sequence is TGTGCCAGCAGGGGAATAGCGGGACGTATCTACAATGAGCAGTTCTTC.

The V gene is TRBV10-2, the J gene TRBJ1-5, with D unclear. CDR1 is WSHSY, CDR2 SAAADI, per germline. V lost 6 bases and J 2 bases, leaving 11 bases between the germline ends. The CDR3 is 14 residues long. The CDR3 region has the DNA TGCGCCAGCAGCGAAGGGAGAGGCAATCAGCCCCAGCATTTT. This sequence encodes CASSEGRGNQPQHF.

The chain is built from TRBV27 and TRBJ2-1; D possibly corresponds to TRBD2 (6 bases). The CDR3 consists of 14 residues. V was trimmed by 5 bases and J by 6 bases, leaving 14 bases between them. Germline V gives CDR1 MNHEY, CDR2 SMNVEV (reference sequence). CDR3 sequence: CASSPLTSRNEQFF. The CDR3 DNA reads as TGTGCCAGCAGTCCCCTGACTAGTCGCAATGAGCAGTTCTTC.

The V and J genes are TRBV4-1 and TRBJ2-2; 9 bases match TRBD2. V trimming: 1 base; J trimming: 0 bases; junction bases outside the gene matches: 3. The CDR3 is 17 residues long. Germline loops: CDR1 MGHRA, CDR2 YSYEKL. CDR3 amino acids: CASSQVAGGANTGELFF. The CDR3 region has the DNA TGCGCCAGCAGCCAAGTTGCGGGAGGGGCGAACACCGGGGAGCTGTTTTTT.

The gene calls are TRBV10-3 and TRBJ2-7; tentatively, D is TRBD1 (6 bases). The CDR3 totals 15 residues. Trimming pared 3 bases from V and 2 bases from J, leaving 14 bases between. Germline V gene data show CDR1 as ENHRY and CDR2 as SYGVKD. This CDR3 is CAISEVLGATYEQYF. The CDR3 DNA is TGTGCCATCAGTGAAGTCCTGGGGGCCACCTACGAGCAGTACTTC.

The chain combines TRBV27 with TRBJ2-7, with TRBD2 as a possible D gene (6 bases). The V end lost 0 bases, the J end lost 2 bases, and 11 bases lay between the germline ends. The germline gives CDR1 MNHEY, CDR2 SMNVEV (reference sequence). The CDR3 has 15 amino acids. The CDR3 nucleotides read TGTGCCAGCAGTTTATCTCTAGCGACCGCCTACGAGCAGTACTTC. The encoded protein is CASSLSLATAYEQYF.

The genes are TRBV4-2 and TRBJ2-3; TRBD1 agrees at 9 bases. Trimming at V came to 4 bases and at J to 2 bases, leaving 10 bases not matched to a gene. Germline CDR1 reads LGHNA; CDR2 reads YNFKEQ. The CDR3 has 17 residues. In DNA, the CDR3 is TGTGCCAGCAGCCGAATGGTGACAGGGGGGAACACAGATACGCAGTATTTT. This codes for CASSRMVTGGNTDTQYF.

This clone came up once. This rearrangement joins TRBV19 to TRBJ2-1, with TRBD1 matching over 8 bases. The CDR3 totals 12 residues. After removal of 10 bases from V and 8 bases from J, the junction contained 7 bases not matched to a gene. Germline V lookup: CDR1 LNHDA, CDR2 SQIVND (reference sequence). The CDR3 loop reads CAIGQGGDEQFF. The CDR3 DNA sequence: TGTGCCATTGGACAGGGCGGGGATGAGCAGTTCTTC.

This rearrangement joins TRBV15 to TRBJ2-3, with D perhaps matching TRBD2 (5 bases). The CDR3 sequence is 13 residues long. The germline V and J ends were trimmed by 6 bases and 5 bases, with 12 bases remaining between them. Germline V lookup: CDR1 LNHNV, CDR2 YYDKDF (reference sequence). The CDR3 nucleotides read TGTGCCACCAGTAACCTAGGACTAGATACGCAGTATTTT. It yields the protein CATSNLGLDTQYF.

V gene TRBV25-1 combines with J gene TRBJ2-1, with 10 bases that match TRBD2. Unmatched junction bases numbered 9, after V lost 6 bases and J lost 7 bases. The CDR3 runs 15 residues. The V gene's germline CDR1 is MGHDK and CDR2 SYGVNS. CDR3 amino acids: CASRPSGRGKNEQFF. The DNA for the CDR3 is TGTGCCAGCAGACCTAGCGGGAGAGGCAAAAATGAGCAGTTCTTC.